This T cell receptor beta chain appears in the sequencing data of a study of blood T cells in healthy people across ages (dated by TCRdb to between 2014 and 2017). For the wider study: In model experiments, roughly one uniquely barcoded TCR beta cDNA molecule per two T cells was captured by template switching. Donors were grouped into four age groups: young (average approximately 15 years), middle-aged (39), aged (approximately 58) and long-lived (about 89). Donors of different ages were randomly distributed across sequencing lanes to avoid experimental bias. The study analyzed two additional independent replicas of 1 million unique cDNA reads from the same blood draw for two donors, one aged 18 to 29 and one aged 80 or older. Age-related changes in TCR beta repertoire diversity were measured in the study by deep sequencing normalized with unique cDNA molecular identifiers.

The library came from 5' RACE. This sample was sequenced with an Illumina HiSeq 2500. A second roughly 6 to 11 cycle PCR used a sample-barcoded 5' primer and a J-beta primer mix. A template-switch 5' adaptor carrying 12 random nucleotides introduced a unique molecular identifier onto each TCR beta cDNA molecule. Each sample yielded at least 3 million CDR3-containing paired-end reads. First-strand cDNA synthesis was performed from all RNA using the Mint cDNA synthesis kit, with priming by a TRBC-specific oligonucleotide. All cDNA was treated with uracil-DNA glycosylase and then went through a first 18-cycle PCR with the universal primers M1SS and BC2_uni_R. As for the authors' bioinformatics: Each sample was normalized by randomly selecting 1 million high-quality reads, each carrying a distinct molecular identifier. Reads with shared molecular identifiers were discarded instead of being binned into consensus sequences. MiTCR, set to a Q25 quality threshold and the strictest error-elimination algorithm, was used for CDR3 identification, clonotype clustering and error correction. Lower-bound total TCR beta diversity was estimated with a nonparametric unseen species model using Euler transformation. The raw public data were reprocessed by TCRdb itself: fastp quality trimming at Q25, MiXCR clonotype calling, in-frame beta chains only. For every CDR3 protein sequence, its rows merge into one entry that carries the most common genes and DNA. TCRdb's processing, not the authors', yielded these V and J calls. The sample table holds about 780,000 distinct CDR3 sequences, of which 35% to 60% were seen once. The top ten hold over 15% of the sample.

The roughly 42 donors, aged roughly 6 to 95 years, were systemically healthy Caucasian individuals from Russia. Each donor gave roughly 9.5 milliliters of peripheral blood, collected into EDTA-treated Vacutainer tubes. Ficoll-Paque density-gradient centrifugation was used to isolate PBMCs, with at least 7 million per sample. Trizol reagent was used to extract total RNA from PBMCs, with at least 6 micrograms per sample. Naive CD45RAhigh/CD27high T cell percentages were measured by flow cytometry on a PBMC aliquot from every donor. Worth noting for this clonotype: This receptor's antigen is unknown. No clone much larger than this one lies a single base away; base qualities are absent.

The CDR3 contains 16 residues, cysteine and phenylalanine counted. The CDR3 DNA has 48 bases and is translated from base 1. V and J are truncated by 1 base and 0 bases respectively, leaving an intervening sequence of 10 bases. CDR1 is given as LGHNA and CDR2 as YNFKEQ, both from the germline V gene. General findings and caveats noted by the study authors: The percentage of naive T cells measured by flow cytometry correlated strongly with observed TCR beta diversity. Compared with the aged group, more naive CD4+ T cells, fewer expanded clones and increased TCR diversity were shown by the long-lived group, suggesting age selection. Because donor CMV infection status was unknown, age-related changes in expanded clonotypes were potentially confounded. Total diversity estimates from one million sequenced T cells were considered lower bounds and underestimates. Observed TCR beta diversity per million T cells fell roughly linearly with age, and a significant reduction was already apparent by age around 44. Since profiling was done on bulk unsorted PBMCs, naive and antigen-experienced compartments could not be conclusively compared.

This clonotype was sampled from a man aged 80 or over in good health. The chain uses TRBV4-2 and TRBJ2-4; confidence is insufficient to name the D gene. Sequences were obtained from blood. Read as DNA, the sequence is TGTGCCAGCAGCCAAGTCAGGTCATTAGCCAAAAACATTCAGTACTTC. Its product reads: CASSQVRSLAKNIQYF.